This T cell receptor beta chain is drawn from a study of CD8+ T cells in alopecia areata. Across the study: Tofacitinib administration to treated patients was oral, at 5 to 10 mg twice daily. Findings and limits, study-wide: Because one nonresponder was included, the link of baseline CD8+ expansion to response is considered uncertain. The study found higher clonality in lesional than normal scalp, especially in alopecia totalis/universalis.

Isolated RNA was reverse transcribed into cDNA used as the sequencing template. Only in-frame clones appear in the TCRdb table, and some are missing; sequencing was by immunoSEQ multiplex PCR. The sample comprises 79,000 or so clones, around 67% of which are singletons, and 23% rests with the top ten. With respect to this clone: What it binds is not known.

Germline CDR1 reads MNHNY; CDR2 reads SVGAGI (reference sequence). Trimming stripped 0 bases from V and 2 bases from J, with 4 bases between. This CDR3 contains 13 residues. Treatment in this sample: oral pan-JAK inhibitor, 5-10 mg twice daily. Sorted out of PBMCs were CD4+ T cells and CD8+ T cells. Sequencing used CD8+ T cells sorted from blood, obtained at week 24, from a patient treated with tofacitinib. The rearrangement links TRBV6-6 to TRBJ2-5; unclear D gene. The origin of this receptor is a human donor with alopecia areata. The CDR3 DNA reads TGTGCCAGCAGTTACTCCAGACAAGAGACCCAGTACTTC. It translates to CASSYSRQETQYF.